One sample yielded the 13 T cell receptor beta chains listed below, sequenced in a study of T cell changes during pregnancy in multiple sclerosis. Clones were read by immunoSEQ multiplex PCR, and TCRdb kept only the in-frame ones, dropping some. Of about 96,000 clones listed, 85% to 95% are singletons. The sequences come from peripheral blood, collected in the first trimester of pregnancy. The receptors stem from a female donor with multiple sclerosis, enrolled in a pregnancy study.

CDR3 sequence: CASTRRDRVFGYTF. CDR3 sequence (DNA): TGTGCCAGCACCCGCCGGGACAGGGTTTTTGGCTACACCTTC. The rearrangement links TRBV28 to TRBJ1-2; 9 bases line up with TRBD1. The J segment lost 7 bases and the V segment lost 7 bases, leaving 10 bases of the junction unmatched. This CDR3 has 14 residues. Germline V gives CDR1 MDHEN, CDR2 SYDVKM.

This chain joins TRBV7-9 and TRBJ2-7, with a weak D call TRBD2 (7 bases). This CDR3 comprises 15 residues. CDR1 SEHNR and CDR2 FQNEAQ come from the germline V gene (reference sequence). V was clipped by 1 base and J by 3 bases, with 13 bases between them. The CDR3 sequence: CASSLVGGGDYEQYF. As DNA, the CDR3 is TGTGCCAGCAGCTTAGTAGGGGGGGGCGACTACGAGCAGTACTTC.

This clone has just one count. The chain is built from TRBV9 and TRBJ2-3; a weak D match, TRBD1 (6 bases). The CDR3 spans 14 residues. The germline CDR1 and CDR2 sequences are SGDLS and YYNGEE. The ends were cut back, 1 base at V and 1 base at J, with 7 bases in the middle. The CDR3 reads CASSVRQGTDTQYF. CDR3 nucleotides: TGTGCCAGCAGCGTAAGACAGGGCACAGATACGCAGTATTTT.

This clone was seen only once. V and J are TRBV2 and TRBJ2-6, with D possibly matching TRBD1 (6 bases). The CDR3 has 17 residues. Germline V CDR1 and CDR2: SNHLY, FYNNEI. V was shortened by 8 bases and J by 0 bases, with 17 bases between the two germline ends. The CDR3 loop reads CASLPGHLNSGANVLTF. The CDR3 bases are TGTGCCAGCTTACCGGGACACCTCAACTCTGGGGCCAACGTCCTGACTTTC.

The chain employs TRBV28 and TRBJ1-5, with D unresolved. V gave up 2 bases and J gave up 4 bases, with 9 bases separating them. Germline V CDR1 and CDR2: MDHEN, SYDVKM. The CDR3 has 14 amino acids. CDR3 residues: CASSLLGLNQPQHF. The CDR3 DNA reads as TGTGCCAGCAGTTTACTGGGCTTAAATCAGCCCCAGCATTTT.

V usage is TRBV28 and J usage is TRBJ2-6; TRBD2 is a possible D gene (6 bases). CDR1 and CDR2 (germline): MDHEN, SYDVKM. The CDR3 spans 15 residues. The V and J ends lost 3 bases and 2 bases respectively, with 8 bases between them. The CDR3 sequence is CASSLEGAGANVLTF. The CDR3 DNA sequence: TGTGCCAGCAGTTTGGAGGGAGCTGGGGCCAACGTCCTGACTTTC.

This clone showed up just once. For the CDR3, the DNA is TGTGCCAGCAGTGAATACTTTAGGTCCGGCGGAGATGAGCAGTTCTTC. Amino acid sequence: CASSEYFRSGGDEQFF. The chain is built from TRBV6-1 and TRBJ2-1; the D is unclear. CDR3 size: 16 residues. V lost 2 bases to trimming and J lost 8 bases, with 19 bases between them. In germline, CDR1 is MNHNS, CDR2 SASEGT.

This sequence joins TRBV19 and TRBJ1-2, with no clear D. With 4 bases removed from V and 2 bases from J, the gap between germline ends came to 17 bases. Germline loops: CDR1 LNHDA, CDR2 SQIVND (reference sequence). This CDR3 comprises 16 residues. The DNA of the CDR3 is TGTGCCAGTAGTAGCCAGACTGGTAACGGAAACTATGGCTACACCTTC. It yields the protein CASSSQTGNGNYGYTF.

This chain connects TRBV2 to TRBJ2-2; a weak D match, TRBD2 (6 bases). The CDR3 runs 15 residues. Germline-derived CDR1 and CDR2 are SNHLY and FYNNEI. Trimming stripped 1 base from V and 1 base from J, with 7 bases between. The CDR3 sequence: CASSEGGMNTGELFF. Here the CDR3 DNA reads TGTGCCAGCAGTGAAGGCGGGATGAACACCGGGGAGCTGTTTTTT.

The gene calls are TRBV30 and TRBJ2-1, with D perhaps matching TRBD2 (5 bases). Trimming cost V 2 bases and J 2 bases, with 19 bases left between them. This CDR3 is 17 amino acids long. Germline lookup yields CDR1 GTSNPN and CDR2 SVGIG (reference sequence). For the CDR3, the DNA is TGTGCCTGGAGTCCGCCGAGCCTAGCCGGTCCCTACAATGAGCAGTTCTTC. Amino acids: CAWSPPSLAGPYNEQFF.

The chain has TRBV28 and TRBJ1-5, with TRBD1 as a possible D gene (5 bases). This CDR3 comprises 16 residues. Trimming cost V 6 bases and J 1 base, with 16 bases left between them. Germline CDR1 MDHEN, CDR2 SYDVKM. CDR3 coding DNA: TGTGCCAGCAGGCTTACACACGGGGGGAGCAATCAGCCCCAGCATTTT. It translates to CASRLTHGGSNQPQHF.

The gene calls are TRBV28 and TRBJ2-7, with 7 nucleotides matching TRBD1. The V gene end was trimmed by 3 bases and the J gene end by 3 bases; junction bases not matched to a gene: 2. Germline values: CDR1 MDHEN, CDR2 SYDVKM. CDR3 length: 13 residues. The CDR3 nucleotides are TGTGCCAGCAGTTTTCCAGGGGGCTACGAGCAGTACTTC. It translates to CASSFPGGYEQYF.

The genes are TRBV11-3 and TRBJ2-3, with TRBD2 identical over 7 bases. V gave up 5 bases and J gave up 4 bases; unmatched junction bases: 12. Germline V gene sequence: CDR1 SGHNT, CDR2 YENEEA. The CDR3 contains 16 residues. The CDR3 region has the DNA TGTGCCAGCAGCCAGCTGTGGGAGGGCCGGGCAGATACGCAGTATTTT. Amino acid sequence: CASSQLWEGRADTQYF.